The 23 T cell receptor beta chains below were found in one sample sequenced in a study of cytomegalovirus exposure and HLA in healthy donors. Use of 60 Vbeta and 13 Jbeta primers characterized the PCR. Measured with immunoSEQ multiplex PCR; TCRdb has only the in-frame clones, and not every one. Among 140,000 or so clones listed, approximately 79% were seen once. The material sequenced was PBMCs. Receptors were obtained from a man aged 18 to 29 in good health and CMV-seropositive.

The chain carries TRBV5-1 and TRBJ2-1, with D perhaps TRBD2 (6 bases). The V gene's germline CDR1 is SGHRS and CDR2 YFSETQ. The CDR3 totals 13 residues. V lost 0 bases and J 7 bases, leaving 8 bases between the germline ends. Here the CDR3 reads CASSLGGLNEQFF. The CDR3 DNA sequence: TGCGCCAGCAGCTTGGGGGGACTTAATGAGCAGTTCTTC.

The genes are TRBV4-2 and TRBJ2-1, with 10 bases fitting TRBD2. Per the germline V gene, CDR1 is LGHNA and CDR2 is YNFKEQ. The CDR3 has 16 residues. V was clipped by 4 bases and J by 2 bases; unmatched bases: 5. CDR3 in DNA: TGTGCCAGCAGCCGTCCGGGGACTAGCGCCTACAATGAGCAGTTCTTC. Amino acids: CASSRPGTSAYNEQFF.

V and J are TRBV10-3 and TRBJ2-3; 13 positions match TRBD2. Trimming removed 6 bases from V and 4 bases from J; junction bases left unmatched: 7. The CDR3 is 16 residues long. Germline assignment: CDR1 ENHRY and CDR2 SYGVKD. The CDR3 is CAIRSGLAGVSDTQYF. In DNA form, the CDR3 reads TGTGCCATCAGATCAGGACTAGCGGGGGTATCAGATACGCAGTATTTT.

The chain recombines TRBV2 with TRBJ2-2; 8 bases line up with TRBD1. V lost 5 bases to trimming and J lost 7 bases; unmatched junction nucleotides: 15. The CDR3 totals 17 residues. Germline CDR1 and CDR2: SNHLY and FYNNEI. The chain's CDR3 is CASSHRRPGGEGGELFF. CDR3 sequence (DNA): TGTGCCAGCAGTCATAGGCGTCCAGGGGGCGAGGGCGGGGAGCTGTTTTTT.

This clone has just a few counts. The chain couples TRBV10-1 to TRBJ1-1; D gene uncertain. This CDR3 is built from 14 residues. The germline V gene encodes CDR1 WNHNN and CDR2 SYGVQD (reference sequence). Trimming shortened V by 10 bases and J by 1 base, and 16 bases separated the two germline ends. Here the CDR3 reads CATRPHTRNTEAFF. The CDR3 region has the DNA TGCGCCACCAGACCCCATACAAGGAACACTGAAGCTTTCTTT.

This chain uses TRBV30 with TRBJ2-7; maybe TRBD1 (5 bases). The length of the CDR3 is 15 residues. V was trimmed by 2 bases and J by 2 bases, leaving 16 bases between them. Germline values: CDR1 GTSNPN, CDR2 SVGIG (reference sequence). The CDR3 loop is CAWSIRGPRTYEQYF. CDR3 nucleotide sequence: TGTGCCTGGAGTATAAGGGGTCCAAGGACCTACGAGCAGTACTTC.

This clone showed up just once. The rearrangement links TRBV7-6 to TRBJ2-7; 9 bases map to TRBD1. The ends lost 5 bases at V and 4 bases at J; junction bases unmatched: 3. The CDR3 totals 13 residues. Germline V gene sequence: CDR1 SGHVS, CDR2 FNYEAQ. CDR3 nucleotides: TGTGCCAGCAGCGTGGACAGGGGTTACGAGCAGTACTTC. Amino acids: CASSVDRGYEQYF.

This clone was detected only once. The CDR3 carries no conserved terminal phenylalanine or tryptophan, so it likely arises from a read error. The V and J genes are TRBV4-2 and TRBJ2-4; 13 bases align to TRBD2. J gave up 4 bases and V 4 bases, and 4 bases lay outside the gene matches. The CDR3 has 16 amino acids. Per germline, CDR1 LGHNA and CDR2 YNFKEQ. For the CDR3, the DNA is TGTGCCAGCAGCCTGACTAGCGGGGGGACGAAAAACATTCAGTACCTC. Protein: CASSLTSGGTKNIQYL.

V gene TRBV4-3 combines with J gene TRBJ2-7, with a possible D match to TRBD1 (5 bases). This CDR3 comprises 14 residues. From germline, CDR1 is LGHNA and CDR2 YSLEER. V was shortened by 1 base and J by 7 bases, with 14 bases between the two germline ends. In nucleotides, the CDR3 is TGCGCCAGCAGCCAAGCCCAGGGTAGGAGTGAGCAGTACTTC. Protein product: CASSQAQGRSEQYF.

The rearrangement joins TRBV10-3 to TRBJ2-5, with a possible D match to TRBD1 (6 bases). The CDR3 runs to 16 residues. Germline loops: CDR1 ENHRY, CDR2 SYGVKD. V was trimmed by 1 base and J by 4 bases, leaving 16 bases between them. CDR3 sequence: CAISEFSTGRRETQYF. In nucleotides, the CDR3 is TGTGCCATCAGTGAGTTCTCGACAGGTCGAAGAGAGACCCAGTACTTC.

To note about this clone: The same CDR3 can be traced to other DNA sequences in this sample. The J gene is TRBJ1-4, the V gene TRBV27; the D is unclear. CDR1 is MNHEY, CDR2 SMNVEV, per germline (reference sequence). The CDR3 runs 13 residues. With 2 bases removed from V and 5 bases from J, the gap between germline ends came to 6 bases. In DNA, the CDR3 is TGTGCCAGCAGTTTAGCACAGAATGAAAAACTGTTTTTT. It codes for CASSLAQNEKLFF.

CDR3 sequence: CASRAYERDRVNTEAFF. The CDR3 bases are TGTGCAAGTCGCGCCTACGAGAGGGACAGGGTGAACACTGAAGCTTTCTTT. V usage is TRBV12-2 and J usage is TRBJ1-1; TRBD1 is taken as the D call from the table, unchecked against the DNA. TRBV12-2 is given as a pseudogene. This CDR3 is built from 17 residues.

V usage is TRBV5-4 and J usage is TRBJ2-1, with 7 nucleotides matching TRBD1. The CDR3 covers 16 residues. Germline lookup yields CDR1 SGHNT and CDR2 YYREEE (reference sequence). Trimming at V came to 0 bases and at J to 5 bases, leaving 8 bases not matched to a gene. This chain's CDR3 is CASSLAGRGYHNEQFF. CDR3 nucleotide sequence: TGTGCCAGCAGCTTGGCCGGCAGGGGGTACCACAATGAGCAGTTCTTC.

The CDR3: CAWSVSRWANEQFF. CDR3 sequence (DNA): TGTGCCTGGAGTGTTTCCCGGTGGGCCAATGAGCAGTTCTTC. The gene calls are TRBV30 and TRBJ2-1, with D uncertain. The CDR3 covers 14 residues. Germline-derived CDR1 and CDR2 are GTSNPN and SVGIG (reference sequence). The V end was cut by 0 bases, the J end by 6 bases, with 12 bases between. The complete variable domain, with remaining parts taken from reference TRBV30 and TRBJ2-1, reads SQTIHQWPATLVQPVGSPLSLECTVEGTSNPNLYWYRQAAGRGLQLLFYSVGIGQISSEVPQNLSASRPQDRQFILSSKKLLLSDSGFYLCAWSVSRWANEQFFGPGTRLTVL.

The chain employs TRBV5-1 and TRBJ1-2; TRBD1 might be the D (5 bases). CDR1 and CDR2 (germline): SGHRS, YFSETQ. Trimming shortened V by 0 bases and J by 8 bases, and 17 bases separated the two germline ends. This CDR3 is built from 15 residues. The CDR3, as DNA: TGCGCCAGCAGCTTGGCACCAGGGAGGGCTCGAGGCTACACCTTC. Amino acid sequence: CASSLAPGRARGYTF.

This clone was seen a few times. The genes are TRBV5-1 and TRBJ2-2; D unclear. This CDR3 spans 13 amino acids. V lost 1 base and J lost 5, with 6 bases in between. The germline V gene encodes CDR1 SGHRS and CDR2 YFSETQ. The CDR3 DNA reads TGCGCCAGCAGCTTGTTAGTAACCGGGGAGCTGTTTTTT. It encodes CASSLLVTGELFF. The full variable domain, completed using reference TRBV5-1 and TRBJ2-2, is KAGVTQTPRYLIKTRGQQVTLSCSPISGHRSVSWYQQTPGQGLQFLFEYFSETQRNKGNFPGRFSGRQFSNSRSEMNVSTLELGDSALYLCASSLLVTGELFFGEGSRLTVL.

The chain combines TRBV6-6 with TRBJ2-7, with a tentative D call TRBD2 (6 bases). This CDR3 spans 12 amino acids. Deletions cut 6 bases from V and 7 bases from J, with 13 bases between. The germline CDR1 and CDR2 sequences are MNHNY and SVGAGI (reference sequence). CDR3 loop: CASRRDSWEQYF. CDR3 DNA: TGTGCCAGCAGGAGGGACTCTTGGGAGCAGTACTTC.

The genes are TRBV30 and TRBJ2-4; TRBD2 aligns across 10 bases. Trimming took 6 bases from V and 1 from J; bases not matched to a gene: 6. In germline, CDR1 is GTSNPN, CDR2 SVGIG (reference sequence). The CDR3 runs 15 residues. The CDR3 DNA is TGTGCCTGCGAACTAGCGGGGAGGGCCAAAAACATTCAGTACTTC. Amino acid sequence: CACELAGRAKNIQYF.

The CDR3 DNA sequence: TGTGCCAGCAGTTTCGGGACTACAAGATACCAAGAGACCCAGTACTTC. The encoded protein is CASSFGTTRYQETQYF. V and J are TRBV28 and TRBJ2-5, with 7 bases aligning to TRBD2. This CDR3 region has 16 residues. The germline gives CDR1 MDHEN, CDR2 SYDVKM. Trimming at V came to 3 bases and at J to 0 bases, leaving 7 bases not matched to a gene.

The chain uses TRBV5-1 and TRBJ2-7; no definite D call. Per germline, CDR1 SGHRS and CDR2 YFSETQ. Trimming took off 0 bases at V and 4 bases at J, with 8 bases between the two ends. The CDR3 totals 13 residues. The CDR3 sequence is CASSLDRPYEQYF. In nucleotides, the CDR3 is TGCGCCAGCAGCTTGGACAGACCATACGAGCAGTACTTC. Supplemented by reference TRBV5-1 and TRBJ2-7, the full variable domain reads KAGVTQTPRYLIKTRGQQVTLSCSPISGHRSVSWYQQTPGQGLQFLFEYFSETQRNKGNFPGRFSGRQFSNSRSEMNVSTLELGDSALYLCASSLDRPYEQYFGPGTRLTVT.

The V call is TRBV10-2, the J call TRBJ2-2; 7 bases map to TRBD1. After removal of 2 bases from V and 5 bases from J, the junction contained 8 bases not matched to a gene. The CDR3 length is 16 residues. Per germline, CDR1 WSHSY and CDR2 SAAADI. CDR3 nucleotide sequence: TGCGCCAGCAGTGAGACTAGGGGGCCAGGGACCGGGGAGCTGTTTTTT. Translating gives CASSETRGPGTGELFF.

The chain recombines TRBV27 with TRBJ2-7; possible D gene TRBD2, 5 bases. The CDR3 contains 13 residues. Germline loops: CDR1 MNHEY, CDR2 SMNVEV (reference sequence). The germline V and J ends were trimmed by 3 bases and 7 bases, with 13 bases remaining between them. The CDR3 DNA reads as TGTGCCAGCAGTTTCCCCGGACTGAAAGAGCAGTACTTC. Residues: CASSFPGLKEQYF.

The V call is TRBV6-6, the J call TRBJ2-3; 12 bases are shared with TRBD2. The J segment lost 4 bases and the V segment lost 5 bases, leaving 1 base of the junction unmatched. Germline V gene data show CDR1 as MNHNY and CDR2 as SVGAGI (reference sequence). The CDR3 has 14 residues. Here the CDR3 DNA reads TGTGCCAGCAGTCTAGCGGGGGGGGCAGATACGCAGTATTTT. Protein product: CASSLAGGADTQYF.